This entry lists 6 T cell receptor beta chains sequenced from one sample in a study of PD-1 blockade in classical Hodgkin lymphoma. The repertoire was sequenced with immunoSEQ multiplex PCR; TCRdb's copy has only in-frame clones and lacks some. Among more than 70,000 clones listed, 80% to 95% were seen once. With no exception, relapse followed autologous stem cell transplantation in all patients, and brentuximab vedotin exposure varied. The material was peripheral blood mononuclear cells (PBMCs), obtained before the second cycle of nivolumab. The source of these receptors is a human donor with classical Hodgkin lymphoma.

The rearrangement uses TRBV27 and TRBJ2-7, with TRBD2 matching over 9 bases. The CDR3 spans 14 residues. Germline V CDR1 and CDR2: MNHEY, SMNVEV (reference sequence). Trimming took 6 bases from V and 4 from J; bases not matched to a gene: 7. CDR3: CASSTATSGYEQYF. The CDR3 nucleotides read TGTGCCAGCAGCACCGCGACTAGCGGTTACGAGCAGTACTTC.

The CDR3 protein is CASSPGRGQETQYF. CDR3 nucleotide sequence: TGTGCCAGCAGCCCCGGGCGAGGCCAAGAGACCCAGTACTTC. The chain is built from TRBV9 and TRBJ2-5; no firm D call. V gave up 4 bases and J gave up 1 base, with 11 bases separating them. The length of the CDR3 is 14 residues. Germline V gene data show CDR1 as SGDLS and CDR2 as YYNGEE.

The chain joins TRBV30 to TRBJ2-3, with D perhaps matching TRBD1 or TRBD2 (5 bases each). CDR3 length equals 15 residues. Germline lookup yields CDR1 GTSNPN and CDR2 SVGIG (reference sequence). Trimming cost V 0 bases and J 0 bases, with 10 bases left between them. The CDR3 reads CAWSVLGGSTDTQYF. The CDR3 DNA reads TGTGCCTGGAGTGTACTTGGGGGAAGCACAGATACGCAGTATTTT.

This clone was recorded only once. The CDR3 loop is CASSLLAGENTGELFF. Here the CDR3 DNA reads TGCGCCAGCAGCTTACTAGCGGGAGAGAACACCGGGGAGCTGTTTTTT. The gene calls are TRBV5-1 and TRBJ2-2; TRBD2 aligns across 11 bases. CDR3 length: 16 residues. V lost 2 bases and J lost 1; bases outside the gene matches: 1. In germline, CDR1 is SGHRS, CDR2 YFSETQ.

The gene calls are TRBV13 and TRBJ2-1, with TRBD2 identical over 10 bases. After removal of 5 bases from V and 2 bases from J, the junction contained 9 bases not matched to a gene. Germline CDR1 PRHDT, CDR2 FYEKMQ (reference sequence). This CDR3 contains 17 residues. In nucleotides, the CDR3 is TGTGCCAGCAGCCCCTCGAGCGGGAGGGGGACCTACAATGAGCAGTTCTTC. Residues: CASSPSSGRGTYNEQFF.

The genes are TRBV4-2 and TRBJ2-7; D gene uncertain. The CDR3 totals 17 residues. V lost 1 base to trimming and J lost 0 bases, with 16 bases between them. Germline V gene lookup returns CDR1 LGHNA and CDR2 YNFKEQ. CDR3 nucleotides: TGTGCCAGCAGCCAAGGTTTGTTAGGTCTTGGCTCCTACGAGCAGTACTTC. Amino acid sequence: CASSQGLLGLGSYEQYF.